This T cell receptor beta chain emerged from a study of identical twins. TCRdb recomputed calls from the 5' RACE reads with MiXCR, one row per CDR3 protein. The sample includes some 690,000 distinct CDR3 sequences, around 20% of them seen just once. This clonotype was seen repeatedly, ten times or more. The antigen is undetermined. CDR1 is DFQATT and CDR2 is SNEGSKA in the germline V gene (reference sequence). V lost 1 base and J 2 bases, leaving 11 bases between the germline ends. This CDR3 comprises 14 residues. Each donor (without exception) was a healthy Caucasian. Points from the study as a whole: Invariant MAIT and iNKT cells may have partly biased zero-insertion analyses. There was more out-of-frame TCR alpha sharing in monozygotic twins than models estimated.

These data are also associated with another study on T cells expressing NK-cell markers. That work adds: Whether the expanded NKG2C+ T cell clones recognized HCMV remained unclear.

The V gene is TRBV20-1, the J gene TRBJ2-5; D is possibly TRBD2 (5 bases). The sample was PBMCs. The origin of this receptor is a woman aged 18 to 35 in good health. CDR3 amino acids: CSARGGLTQETQYF. The CDR3 DNA reads as TGCAGTGCTAGAGGCGGACTTACTCAAGAGACCCAGTACTTC.